Included here is one TCR beta chain sequence, with context. What it recognizes is unknown. Expressed TCRB transcripts got sequenced, as all isolated RNA was reverse transcribed. The table came from immunoSEQ multiplex PCR; TCRdb's copy has only in-frame clones and leaves some out. The sample has about 650,000 clones, roughly 12% seen once. This specimen belongs to a study of beta chain features in type 1 diabetes. Study-level information: Summed over all samples, the examined sorted cells came to 100 million to 130 million.

Study-level results: Cells carrying high TCR expression could end up over-represented when cDNA is sequenced. Moderate but significant shortening of TCRB CDR3s was recorded in all four CD4+ subsets from Type 1 diabetes patients.

The CDR3 runs 16 residues. Germline loops: CDR1 SEHNR, CDR2 FQNEAQ (reference sequence). Trimming took 1 base from V and 0 from J, leaving 13 bases between them. The sequenced sample consisted of naive CD4+ T cells from blood. The chain combines TRBV7-9 with TRBJ2-7; maybe TRBD2 (5 bases). The origin of this receptor is a man aged 25 to 40 with type 1 diabetes. The CDR3 DNA sequence: TGTGCCAGCAGCTTAGATCGGAAGGACTTCTCCTACGAGCAGTACTTC. Translating it yields CASSLDRKDFSYEQYF.